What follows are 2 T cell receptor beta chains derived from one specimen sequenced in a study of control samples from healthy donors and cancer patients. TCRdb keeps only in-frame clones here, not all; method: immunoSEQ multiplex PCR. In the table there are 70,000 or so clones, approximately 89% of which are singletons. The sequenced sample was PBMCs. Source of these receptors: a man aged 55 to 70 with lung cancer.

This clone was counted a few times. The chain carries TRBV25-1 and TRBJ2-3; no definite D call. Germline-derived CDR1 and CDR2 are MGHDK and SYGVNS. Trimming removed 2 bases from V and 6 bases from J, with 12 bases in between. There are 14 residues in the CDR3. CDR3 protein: CASSEATPPDTQYF. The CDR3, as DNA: TGTGCCAGCAGTGAAGCCACACCGCCGGATACGCAGTATTTT.

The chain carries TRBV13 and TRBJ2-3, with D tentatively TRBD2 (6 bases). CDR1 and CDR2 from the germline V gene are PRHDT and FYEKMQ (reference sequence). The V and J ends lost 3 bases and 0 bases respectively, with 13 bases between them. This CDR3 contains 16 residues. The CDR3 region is CASSLGLPSSTDTQYF. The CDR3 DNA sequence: TGTGCCAGCAGCTTGGGACTTCCCTCTAGCACAGATACGCAGTATTTT. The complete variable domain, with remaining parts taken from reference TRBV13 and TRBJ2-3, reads AAGVIQSPRHLIKEKRETATLKCYPIPRHDTVYWYQQGPGQDPQFLISFYEKMQSDKGSIPDRFSAQQFSDYHSELNMSSLELGDSALYFCASSLGLPSSTDTQYFGPGTRLTVL.